This T cell receptor (beta chain) emerged from a study of beta chain features in type 1 diabetes. The germline V gene has CDR1 SNHLY and CDR2 FYNNEI. This CDR3 spans 14 amino acids. V dropped 6 bases and J dropped 2 bases, with 11 bases sitting between them. Naive, central memory, regulatory and stem cell-like memory cells within the CD4+ compartment were sorted using CD45RO/CCR7/CD25/CD127/CD95/CD27. Sorted cells reached over 95% purity in every population. The isolated RNA, all of it, was reverse transcribed, so expressed TCRB transcripts were what got sequenced. Method: immunoSEQ multiplex PCR; TCRdb's copy keeps in-frame clones and lacks some. The sample shows 150,000 or so clones, 9.7% of them seen only once.

Sequencing used central memory CD4+ T cells from blood. This receptor was identified in a woman aged 40 to 50 in good health. V usage is TRBV2 and J usage is TRBJ1-3, with D uncertain. This CDR3 reads CASRLTSAGNTIYF. The CDR3, as DNA: TGTGCCAGCAGGCTTACTTCCGCTGGAAACACCATATATTTT.